This T cell receptor (beta chain) was found in a study of blood T cell repertoires in COVID-19. In the study overall: In each case, the material was cDNA or gDNA derived from T cells, B-cell-depleted T cells, or PBMCs.

In the study's own analysis: From reference gene primer amplification, estimates of nucleated cell counts were derived. The method was immunoSEQ multiplex PCR; TCRdb's version includes in-frame clones alone and lacks a portion of them. From that table come the V and J calls and clone size; the DNA was used to work out D and trimming. The table lists tens of thousands of clones, more than 75% of them singletons, with approximately 1.4% in the top ten. Germline CDR1 LGHDT, CDR2 YNNKEL (reference sequence). This CDR3 is built from 16 residues. The ends lost 4 bases at V and 4 bases at J; junction bases unmatched: 8.

This TCR came from a human donor in a cohort sampled during active COVID-19. The sample taken for sequencing was peripheral blood. This chain uses TRBV3-1 (or the pseudogene TRBV3-2) with TRBJ2-5; 11 bases agree with TRBD1. CDR3 in DNA: TGTGCCAGCAGCCTACCGCGGGACAGGGGGGGAGAGACCCAGTACTTC. It encodes CASSLPRDRGGETQYF.